This passage covers 15 T cell receptor beta chains from one sample sequenced in a study of blood T cell repertoires in COVID-19. Some clones are missing from TCRdb's copy, which holds only in-frame ones; the method was immunoSEQ multiplex PCR. The sample includes 200,000 to 250,000 clones, 70% to 90% seen only once; the top ten take approximately 3%. Sequencing was done on a sample of peripheral blood. Receptors originate from a woman aged 25 to 45 who had recovered from COVID-19.

This clone was found a few times. CDR3 loop: CASSSAAGVYEQYF. The CDR3 nucleotides are TGTGCCAGCAGCTCCGCCGCGGGGGTCTACGAGCAGTACTTC. This chain uses TRBV5-5 with TRBJ2-7; 7 bases are shared with TRBD2. Germline loops: CDR1 SGHKS, CDR2 YYEKEE (reference sequence). The junction had 6 bases not matched to a gene; V was cut back by 3 bases and J by 3 bases. This CDR3 is built from 14 residues.

The chain couples TRBV27 to TRBJ2-5, with TRBD1 matching 8 bases. Germline assignment: CDR1 MNHEY and CDR2 SMNVEV (reference sequence). The V segment lost 4 bases and the J segment 5 bases; nucleotides outside the gene matches: 9. The CDR3 extends over 15 amino acids. This CDR3 is CASSWTGRLRETQYF. DNA of the CDR3: TGTGCCAGCAGTTGGACAGGGAGGTTGCGGGAGACCCAGTACTTC.

V and J are TRBV7-8 and TRBJ2-3; TRBD1 matches at 9 bases. Germline V gene sequence: CDR1 SGHVS, CDR2 FQNEAQ. The CDR3 spans 19 residues. V was pared by 6 bases and J by 5 bases, with 21 bases of the junction left unmatched. The chain's CDR3 is CASSPRDRASERVEDTQYF. CDR3 bases: TGTGCCAGCAGTCCAAGGGACAGGGCTAGTGAACGGGTAGAAGATACGCAGTATTTT.

The genes are TRBV6-2 or TRBV6-3 and TRBJ2-1, with TRBD2 identical over 14 bases. Germline V lookup: CDR1 MNHEY, CDR2 SVGEGT. The J segment lost 10 bases and the V segment lost 5 bases, leaving 10 bases of the junction unmatched. The length of the CDR3 is 16 residues. DNA for the CDR3: TGTGCCAGCAGTCCGGGACTAGCGGGGGCCCGCTGGGAGCAGTTCTTC. Translation gives CASSPGLAGARWEQFF.

The V call is TRBV19, the J call TRBJ1-2; D is unclear. The V and J ends lost 3 bases and 4 bases respectively, with 9 bases between them. The CDR3 has 13 amino acids. The germline V gene has CDR1 LNHDA and CDR2 SQIVND (reference sequence). The CDR3 loop reads CASSIRPTYGYTF. In nucleotides, the CDR3 is TGTGCCAGTAGTATCAGGCCGACCTATGGCTACACCTTC.

The CDR3 bases are TGTGCCAGCAGTGATGGGGGGAGGATGAACACTGAAGCTTTCTTT. Translating it yields CASSDGGRMNTEAFF. The V and J genes are TRBV2 and TRBJ1-1; TRBD1 is a possible D gene (5 bases). There are 15 residues in the CDR3. Trimming cost V 3 bases and J 0 bases, with 11 bases left between them. CDR1 is SNHLY, CDR2 FYNNEI, per germline.

The rearrangement links TRBV29-1 to TRBJ1-3, with D hard to call. Trimming pared 1 base from V and 3 bases from J, leaving 7 bases between. The CDR3 contains 13 residues. The germline V gene has CDR1 SQVTM and CDR2 ANQGSEA. CDR3 in DNA: TGCAGCGTTGAAGTGTCTCTTGGAAACACCATATATTTT. It codes for CSVEVSLGNTIYF.

The V call is TRBV18, the J call TRBJ2-7, with TRBD1 matching over 7 bases. Looked up from germline, CDR1 is KGHSH and CDR2 is LQKENI. The length of the CDR3 is 14 residues. The V and J ends lost 5 bases and 2 bases, in that order; junction bases with no gene match: 6. CDR3 region: CASSADRRTYEQYF. The CDR3 DNA reads as TGTGCCAGCTCAGCGGACAGGCGCACCTACGAGCAGTACTTC.

The chain combines TRBV5-1 with TRBJ2-2; D gene unclear. Germline values: CDR1 SGHRS, CDR2 YFSETQ. The CDR3 length is 15 residues. The V end was cut by 8 bases, the J end by 0 bases, with 14 bases between. CDR3 nucleotides: TGCGCCAGTTTCCTGGGCCCCTCGAACACCGGGGAGCTGTTTTTT. Amino acid sequence: CASFLGPSNTGELFF.

The chain links TRBV2 to TRBJ1-3; a possible D gene is TRBD1 (5 bases). This CDR3 contains 14 residues. The germline CDR1 and CDR2 sequences are SNHLY and FYNNEI. V lost 4 bases and J lost 6, with 13 bases in between. The CDR3 DNA follows: TGTGCCAGCAGTGCTGCAGGGATCTCAAACACCATATATTTT. Its protein product is CASSAAGISNTIYF.

The V call is TRBV28, the J call TRBJ1-5; 8 bases match TRBD1. Trimming at V came to 4 bases and at J to 2 bases, leaving 4 bases not matched to a gene. This CDR3 contains 15 residues. Germline CDR1 reads MDHEN; CDR2 reads SYDVKM. The CDR3 region has the DNA TGTGCCAGCAGTTCCGGACAGGGACGCAATCAGCCCCAGCATTTT. Encoded protein: CASSSGQGRNQPQHF.

This chain uses TRBV19 with TRBJ2-3; 9 nucleotides agree with TRBD2. CDR1 and CDR2 (germline): LNHDA, SQIVND (reference sequence). The CDR3 spans 14 residues. With 6 bases clipped from V and 7 bases from J, the junction kept 8 bases outside the gene matches. CDR3 sequence reads: CASRYSGGGNTQYF. The CDR3 DNA sequence: TGTGCCAGTAGATATAGCGGGGGTGGCAATACGCAGTATTTT.

The CDR3 nucleotides read TGTGCCAGCAGTTGGACAGGGCAGGGCTACACCTTC. Translating it yields CASSWTGQGYTF. The J gene is TRBJ1-2, the V gene TRBV25-1; TRBD1 matches at 8 bases. This CDR3 is built from 12 residues. Germline V gene lookup returns CDR1 MGHDK and CDR2 SYGVNS. V shed 5 bases and J 8 bases; nucleotides not matched to a gene: 4.

The chain combines TRBV6-1 with TRBJ1-5; 8 bases line up with TRBD1. Trimming at V came to 3 bases and at J to 6 bases, leaving 10 bases not matched to a gene. The CDR3 contains 16 residues. CDR1 and CDR2 from the germline V gene are MNHNS and SASEGT. DNA of the CDR3: TGTGCCAGCAGTGATAGTAGGACAGGGCCCACTCAGCCCCAGCATTTT. Amino acids: CASSDSRTGPTQPQHF.

The rearrangement joins TRBV4-2 to TRBJ1-2, with unresolved D. The germline gives CDR1 LGHNA, CDR2 YNFKEQ. With 0 bases removed from V and 8 bases from J, the gap between germline ends came to 19 bases. The CDR3 contains 16 residues. As DNA, the CDR3 is TGTGCCAGCAGCCAAGAAAGAGAAACCACCTGGGAGGGCTACACCTTC. This translates into CASSQERETTWEGYTF.